This paragraph reports one T cell receptor beta chain. These data belong to a study of OX40 agonist ivuxolimab in advanced cancers. Study information: It was ivuxolimab, an agonistic anti-OX40 (CD134) antibody, that patients were treated with.

The V gene lost 1 base and the J gene lost 8 bases, with 8 bases spanning the gap. The CDR3 totals 13 residues. CDR1 is SEHNR, CDR2 FQNEAQ, per germline (reference sequence). Clones were read by immunoSEQ multiplex PCR, and TCRdb kept only the in-frame ones, dropping some. Of fewer than 30,000 clones listed, roughly 90% are singletons. Blood draws occurred at baseline, cycle 4 day 1, and cycle 7 day 1. The origin of this receptor is an adult with an advanced solid tumor such as melanoma, head and neck, liver or kidney cancer. The chain recombines TRBV7-9 with TRBJ1-4; D ambiguous. Sequenced here: CD4+ or CD8+ T cells sorted from blood, sampled in a trial of the OX40 agonist ivuxolimab. In DNA, the CDR3 is TGTGCCAGCAGCTTAGTCTTGGGGGAAAAACTGTTTTTT. This gives the protein CASSLVLGEKLFF.